A selection of T cell receptor beta chains follows, all from one sample in a study of blood T cells in healthy people across ages. MiXCR, run by TCRdb on the 5' RACE reads, gives a single entry per CDR3 protein. Among hundreds of thousands of distinct CDR3 sequences listed, over 40% were seen once. Sequencing was performed on blood. The receptor set was obtained from a man older than 75 in good health. Each CDR3 is given with its conserved first and last residue. A D gene is named only where the DNA matches it firmly. Expanded clones get a size class; other rows say once, few or many, or leave the size out.

j_call clone_size v_call d_call cdr3_nt cdr3_aa
TRBJ2-1 NA TRBV27 NA TGTGCCACCACAACCCGGGGAATTGAGCAGTTCTTC CATTTRGIEQFF
TRBJ2-1 NA TRBV7-3 TRBD2 TGTGCCAGCAGCTTAGGACTAGCGGGAGGGGGAAATAAGCAGTTCTTC CASSLGLAGGGNKQFF
TRBJ2-7 few TRBV28 NA TGTGCCAGCAGTACCCTGGTGGGCACCTACGAGCAGTACTTC CASSTLVGTYEQYF
TRBJ2-5 NA TRBV20-1 TRBD1 TGCAGTGCTTTAGGGGGCAGGCCCGCCTCCTACAATGAGCAGTACTTC CSALGGRPASYNEQYF
TRBJ2-3 many TRBV13 NA TGTGCCAGCAGCTTCGGGGGGCGAACAGATACGCAGTATTTT CASSFGGRTDTQYF
TRBJ2-7 few TRBV4-1 TRBD1 TGCGCCAGCAGCCTCAGACAGGGTGGTGATGAGCAGTACTTC CASSLRQGGDEQYF
TRBJ1-1 few TRBV6-2/TRBV6-3 TRBD1 TGTGCCAGCAGACAACACAGGGGGGGCACTGAAGCTTTCTTT CASRQHRGGTEAFF
TRBJ2-5 few TRBV3-1 NA TGTGCCAGCAGCCAAGGACCTAGTGTGCGGGAGACCCAGTACTTC CASSQGPSVRETQYF
TRBJ1-6 NA TRBV9 TRBD1 TGTGCCAGCAGCCGCTTGGACAGGGAGAAATCACCCCTCCACTTT CASSRLDREKSPLHF
TRBJ2-7 NA TRBV25-1 TRBD1 TGTGCCAGCAGTGGGGGCCGAGGGACAGGGGTCCACGAGCAGTACTTC CASSGGRGTGVHEQYF
TRBJ2-1 NA TRBV11-1 TRBD2 TGTGCCAGCAGCTTCCGACTAGCAGGTGGCAATGAGCAGTTCTTC CASSFRLAGGNEQFF
TRBJ2-7 few TRBV3-1 NA TGTGCCAGCAGCCAAGACGCCCGGGGATTCTCCTACGAGCAGTACTTC CASSQDARGFSYEQYF
TRBJ2-1 few TRBV12-3/TRBV12-4 NA NA CASSTSVSHYNEQFF
TRBJ2-7 NA TRBV20-1 NA TGCAGTGCTAGGGCACCAACCTACGAGCAGTACTTC CSARAPTYEQYF
TRBJ2-1 NA TRBV20-1 NA TGCAGTGCACCGGACGGATACAATGAGCAGTTCTTC CSAPDGYNEQFF
TRBJ1-2 NA TRBV28 TRBD1 TGTGCCGGCAGTTTAACCCAGGGGGCCCCCGGCTATGGCTACACCTTC CAGSLTQGAPGYGYTF
TRBJ2-7 few TRBV20-1 TRBD1 TGCAGTGCTCATCGCGCACAGGGGGCCTACGAGCAGTACTTC CSAHRAQGAYEQYF
TRBJ1-2 NA TRBV5-5 TRBD1 TGTGCCAGCAGCTTCCCGGACAGGGGAGAGAGCTATGGCTACACCTTC CASSFPDRGESYGYTF
TRBJ2-1 few TRBV27 NA TGTGCCAGCAGCGCGAATTACAATGAGCAGTTCTTC CASSANYNEQFF
TRBJ2-7 few TRBV28 TRBD2 TGTGCCAGTCAACTAGCGGGACAGACCTACGAGCAGTACTTC CASQLAGQTYEQYF